A single sample is the source of the 10 T cell receptor beta chains below, sequenced in a study of chemoradiotherapy in HPV16-positive cancers. The repertoire was sequenced with immunoSEQ multiplex PCR; TCRdb's copy has only in-frame clones and lacks some. The sample has more than 12,000 clones, about 86% seen once; the top ten hold approximately 3.6%. The sequences come from blood, collected from a patient who underwent chemoradiotherapy. The receptor set was obtained from a human donor with HPV-associated anogenital cancer.

This clone was seen more than once but under ten times. The rearrangement links TRBV5-1 to TRBJ1-5, with a weak D call TRBD1 (6 bases). The CDR3 extends over 14 amino acids. CDR1 is SGHRS and CDR2 is YFSETQ in the germline V gene. V lost 0 bases and J lost 9, with 13 bases in between. The CDR3 loop reads CASSLATGGGPQHF. The CDR3 DNA is TGCGCCAGCAGCTTGGCGACAGGAGGTGGGCCCCAGCATTTT.

This clone was seen a single time. This chain joins TRBV18 and TRBJ1-3; the match to TRBD1 covers 7 bases. Germline V gene lookup returns CDR1 KGHSH and CDR2 LQKENI. The CDR3 has 16 amino acids. J was trimmed by 1 base and V by 3 bases; bases with no gene match: 6. CDR3 sequence: CASSPVRGASGNTIYF. As DNA, the CDR3 is TGTGCCAGCTCACCCGTCAGGGGGGCTTCTGGAAACACCATATATTTT.

The chain carries TRBV4-1 and TRBJ1-1, with D tentatively TRBD1 (5 bases). Germline V gene sequence: CDR1 MGHRA, CDR2 YSYEKL. Trimming took off 0 bases at V and 10 bases at J, with 12 bases between the two ends. The CDR3 sequence is 13 residues long. The CDR3 nucleotides read TGCGCCAGCAGCCAAGATCAGGGTCTCGTAGCTTTCTTT. It translates to CASSQDQGLVAFF.

In this sample, this clone turned up once. The rearrangement joins TRBV11-3 to TRBJ2-3; TRBD2 matches at 8 bases. The CDR3 length is 16 residues. Per the germline V gene, CDR1 is SGHNT and CDR2 is YENEEA. The V and J ends lost 5 bases and 4 bases, in that order; junction bases with no gene match: 11. The CDR3 DNA follows: TGTGCCAGCAGCCCACCCCGGGGGGGTTTCGCAGATACGCAGTATTTT. It encodes CASSPPRGGFADTQYF.

This clone was found once. The rearrangement joins TRBV11-2 to TRBJ1-2, with D uncertain. Germline V gives CDR1 SGHAT, CDR2 FQNNGV. The CDR3 length is 16 residues. V was shortened by 4 bases and J by 4 bases, with 19 bases between the two germline ends. The CDR3 reads CASSSLTGGQTYGYTF. CDR3 bases: TGTGCCAGCAGCTCCCTCACCGGCGGGCAGACCTATGGCTACACCTTC.

The chain carries TRBV11-2 and TRBJ2-5, with D possibly being TRBD1 or TRBD2 (6 bases each). Trimming left V 5 bases short and J 3 bases short, with 16 bases between. Looked up from germline, CDR1 is SGHAT and CDR2 is FQNNGV. The CDR3 spans 15 residues. Here the CDR3 DNA reads TGTGCCAGCAGCCCGACGGGGGCGCGAAAAGAGACCCAGTACTTC. Protein product: CASSPTGARKETQYF.

This sequence joins TRBV11-2 and TRBJ2-1, with TRBD1 identical over 9 bases. The V segment lost 4 bases and the J segment 3 bases; nucleotides outside the gene matches: 4. The CDR3 contains 15 residues. Germline V gives CDR1 SGHAT, CDR2 FQNNGV. The CDR3 nucleotides are TGTGCCAGCAGCTCATGGGACAGGGACTACAATGAGCAGTTCTTC. It yields the protein CASSSWDRDYNEQFF.

This clone appeared a single time. The genes are TRBV10-3 and TRBJ1-2; tentatively, D is TRBD1 (6 bases). CDR3 length equals 13 residues. CDR1 and CDR2 from the germline V gene are ENHRY and SYGVKD. V was clipped by 2 bases and J by 5 bases, with 9 bases between them. The CDR3 loop is CAISEGRGYGYTF. As DNA, the CDR3 is TGTGCCATCAGTGAGGGCAGGGGATATGGCTACACCTTC.

This sequence joins TRBV20-1 and TRBJ1-1, with no clear D. With 1 base removed from V and 6 bases from J, the gap between germline ends came to 3 bases. Germline V gives CDR1 DFQATT, CDR2 SNEGSKA (reference sequence). The CDR3 consists of 10 residues. CDR3 loop: CSARGAEAFF. Written as DNA, the CDR3 is TGCAGTGCTAGAGGGGCTGAAGCTTTCTTT.

This rearrangement joins TRBV7-6 to TRBJ2-1; 9 bases are shared with TRBD1. Unmatched junction bases numbered 8, after V lost 4 bases and J lost 10 bases. Germline CDR1 is SGHVS and CDR2 is FNYEAQ. The CDR3 covers 14 residues. CDR3 sequence: CASSSSGQGREQFF. DNA for the CDR3: TGTGCCAGCAGCTCCTCGGGACAGGGCCGCGAGCAGTTCTTC. Full variable domain (rest looked up from reference TRBV7-6 and TRBJ2-1): GAGVSQSPRYKVTKRGQDVALRCDPISGHVSLYWYRQALGQGPEFLTYFNYEAQQDKSGLPNDRFSAERPEGSISTLTIQRTEQRDSAMYRCASSSSGQGREQFFGPGTRLTVL.